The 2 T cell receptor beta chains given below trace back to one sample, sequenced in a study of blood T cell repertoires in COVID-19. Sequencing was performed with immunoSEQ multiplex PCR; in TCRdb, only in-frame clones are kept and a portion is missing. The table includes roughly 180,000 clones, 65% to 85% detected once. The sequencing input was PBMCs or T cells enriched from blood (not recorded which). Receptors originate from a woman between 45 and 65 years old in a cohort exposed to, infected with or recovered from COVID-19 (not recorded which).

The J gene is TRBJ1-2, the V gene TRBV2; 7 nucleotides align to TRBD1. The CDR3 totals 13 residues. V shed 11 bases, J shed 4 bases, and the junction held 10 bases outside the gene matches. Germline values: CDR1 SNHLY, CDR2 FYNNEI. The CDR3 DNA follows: TGTGCCCGGATCAGGGGGGAAGCCTATGGCTACACCTTC. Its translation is CARIRGEAYGYTF. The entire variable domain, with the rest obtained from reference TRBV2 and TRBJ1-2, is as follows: EPEVTQTPSHQVTQMGQEVILRCVPISNHLYFYWYRQILGQKVEFLVSFYNNEISEKSEIFDDQFSVERPDGSNFTLKIRSTKLEDSAMYFCARIRGEAYGYTFGSGTRLTVV.

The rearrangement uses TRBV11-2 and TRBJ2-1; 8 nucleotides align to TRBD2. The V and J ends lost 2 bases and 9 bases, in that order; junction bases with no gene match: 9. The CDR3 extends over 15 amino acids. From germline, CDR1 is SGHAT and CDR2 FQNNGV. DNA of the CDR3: TGTGCCAGCAGCTTAATTTTTGGGACTAGAAGTGAGCAGTTCTTC. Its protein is CASSLIFGTRSEQFF.